Listed here are 21 T cell receptor beta chains from one sample, sequenced in a study of T-cell memory formation after mild COVID-19. TCRdb itself ran the 5' RACE reads through MiXCR, one entry per CDR3 protein. Here the sample spans hundreds of thousands of distinct CDR3 sequences, roughly 15% being singletons. Sequenced: PBMCs or a T cell subset sorted from them (not recorded which). Receptor source: a young man who had mild COVID-19 (a few samples of this study predate the infection). Cell type and time point are not known.

This sequence joins TRBV4-2 and TRBJ1-2, with a possible D match to TRBD1 (5 bases). The CDR3 contains 15 residues. Trimming removed 0 bases at V and 8 bases at J, with 16 bases between. Germline CDR1 reads LGHNA; CDR2 reads YNFKEQ. The CDR3 protein is CASSQELAGFGGYTF. The CDR3 DNA reads as TGTGCCAGCAGCCAAGAGTTGGCAGGGTTTGGCGGCTACACCTTC.

This clonotype was picked up a small number of times. The chain is built from TRBV6-2 or TRBV6-3 and TRBJ2-7; 8 bases match TRBD2. Germline V lookup: CDR1 MNHEY, CDR2 SVGEGT. The CDR3 length is 12 residues. V shed 8 bases and J 7 bases; nucleotides not matched to a gene: 7. The DNA for the CDR3 is TGTGCCAGCCAAGCGGGGGTGCGGGAGCAGTACTTC. It codes for CASQAGVREQYF.

The chain links TRBV9 to TRBJ2-1; maybe TRBD1 (5 bases). Trimming shortened V by 0 bases and J by 8 bases, and 9 bases separated the two germline ends. CDR3 length equals 13 residues. Germline values: CDR1 SGDLS, CDR2 YYNGEE. The CDR3, as DNA: TGTGCCAGCAGCGTAGAGGGGTGGGATGAGCAGTTCTTC. Amino acids: CASSVEGWDEQFF.

V gene TRBV12-3 or TRBV12-4 combines with J gene TRBJ2-7, with D hard to call. V was clipped by 6 bases and J by 3 bases, with 12 bases between them. This CDR3 spans 13 amino acids. The CDR3 DNA reads as TGTGCCAGCAGCGCCGGGCCCTTCTACGAGCAGTACTTC. Its protein is CASSAGPFYEQYF.

This clonotype came up a few times. The chain uses TRBV7-9 and TRBJ2-3; D might be TRBD2 (5 bases). Germline V gene sequence: CDR1 SEHNR, CDR2 FQNEAQ (reference sequence). Trimming shortened V by 2 bases and J by 2 bases, and 14 bases separated the two germline ends. The CDR3 contains 16 residues. The CDR3 reads CASSLSSLGSTDTQYF. In DNA, the CDR3 is TGTGCCAGCAGCTTATCTTCACTAGGCTCCACAGATACGCAGTATTTT.

This clonotype came up a few times. The chain couples TRBV7-2 to TRBJ1-1, with D perhaps matching TRBD1 (5 bases). CDR1 and CDR2 (germline): SGHTA, FQGNSA. The CDR3 has 14 amino acids. V was shortened by 0 bases and J by 10 bases, with 15 bases between the two germline ends. The CDR3 loop reads CASSLAWGPGGAFF. Here the CDR3 DNA reads TGTGCCAGCAGCTTAGCGTGGGGCCCGGGGGGAGCTTTCTTT. The full variable domain, with the rest looked up from reference TRBV7-2 and TRBJ1-1, is GAGVSQSPSNKVTEKGKDVELRCDPISGHTALYWYRQSLGQGLEFLIYFQGNSAPDKSGLPSDRFSAERTGGSVSTLTIQRTQQEDSAVYLCASSLAWGPGGAFFGQGTRLTVV.

CDR3 in DNA: TGTGCCACCCGGTCGGGTCAGCCCCAGCATTTT. Amino acids: CATRSGQPQHF. The chain employs TRBV6-5 and TRBJ1-5; D is uncertain. The CDR3 is made up of 11 amino acids. The germline V and J ends were trimmed by 10 bases and 6 bases, with 10 bases remaining between them. Germline V lookup: CDR1 MNHEY, CDR2 SVGAGI.

The sample holds a few counts of this clonotype. V gene TRBV7-3 combines with J gene TRBJ2-1, with TRBD2 matching over 9 bases. The CDR3 runs 15 residues. The germline gives CDR1 SGHTA, CDR2 FQGTGA. J gave up 9 bases and V 5 bases, and 11 bases lay outside the gene matches. In DNA, the CDR3 is TGTGCCAGCAGCACCGTAGCGGGGGCCCGGGGTGAGCAGTTCTTC. It specifies CASSTVAGARGEQFF.

The genes are TRBV20-1 and TRBJ2-7; 12 bases are a match to TRBD2. Germline CDR1 is DFQATT and CDR2 is SNEGSKA (reference sequence). Trimming removed 2 bases from V and 5 bases from J; junction bases left unmatched: 4. The CDR3 contains 14 residues. The CDR3 loop is CSARLAGGPDEQYF. The DNA of the CDR3 is TGCAGTGCTAGACTAGCGGGGGGGCCCGACGAGCAGTACTTC.

The chain has TRBV12-3 or TRBV12-4 and TRBJ1-3; a weak D match, TRBD1 (6 bases). The CDR3 runs to 14 residues. Trimming took 4 bases from V and 4 from J, leaving 11 bases between them. The CDR3 protein is CASSWGALGNTIYF. The CDR3 nucleotides read TGTGCCAGCAGTTGGGGGGCCCTGGGAAACACCATATATTTT.

This clonotype has just a few counts. The V and J genes are TRBV4-1 and TRBJ1-1; the D gene is possibly TRBD1 (6 bases). V gave up 2 bases and J gave up 7 bases, with 17 bases separating them. There are 15 residues in the CDR3. Germline CDR1 reads MGHRA; CDR2 reads YSYEKL. The CDR3 coding sequence is TGCGCCAGCAGCCAAAAACTACCCCCAGGGGTTGAAGCTTTCTTT. This gives the protein CASSQKLPPGVEAFF.

The rearrangement links TRBV7-9 to TRBJ2-3, with a tentative D call TRBD2 (6 bases). V was pared by 0 bases and J by 3 bases, with 13 bases between. Germline V gene data show CDR1 as SEHNR and CDR2 as FQNEAQ (reference sequence). This CDR3 spans 16 amino acids. The CDR3 reads CASSLAGGRETDTQYF. The CDR3 nucleotides read TGTGCCAGCAGCTTAGCGGGAGGCAGGGAGACAGATACGCAGTATTTT.

This clonotype came up a few times. V and J are TRBV5-1 and TRBJ2-1, with D possibly being TRBD1 or TRBD2 (5 bases each). V gave up 0 bases and J gave up 12 bases, with 13 bases separating them. CDR1 and CDR2 from the germline V gene are SGHRS and YFSETQ. The CDR3 totals 13 residues. The CDR3 bases are TGCGCCAGCAGCTTGGCTGGGGGTATGGGGCAGTTCTTC. Encoded protein: CASSLAGGMGQFF. Looking up the rest from reference TRBV5-1 and TRBJ2-1 gives the full variable domain: KAGVTQTPRYLIKTRGQQVTLSCSPISGHRSVSWYQQTPGQGLQFLFEYFSETQRNKGNFPGRFSGRQFSNSRSEMNVSTLELGDSALYLCASSLAGGMGQFFGPGTRLTVL.

This clonotype was seen a handful of times. The rearrangement links TRBV6-6 to TRBJ1-5; D ambiguous. The CDR3 is made up of 12 amino acids. Trimming took off 0 bases at V and 5 bases at J, with 2 bases between the two ends. CDR1 MNHNY and CDR2 SVGAGI come from the germline V gene (reference sequence). DNA for the CDR3: TGTGCCAGCAGTTACTCACATCAGCCCCAGCATTTT. This encodes CASSYSHQPQHF.

The gene calls are TRBV10-3 and TRBJ2-1, with D tentatively TRBD2 (5 bases). The V end lost 3 bases, the J end lost 10 bases, and 22 bases lay between the germline ends. The CDR3 sequence is 16 residues long. From germline, CDR1 is ENHRY and CDR2 SYGVKD. The CDR3 is CAISDTGFLSLGEQFF. The CDR3 DNA follows: TGTGCCATCAGTGATACGGGGTTCCTAAGTCTAGGGGAGCAGTTCTTC.

The chain joins TRBV12-3 or TRBV12-4 to TRBJ1-4, with a weak D call TRBD1 (6 bases). The CDR3 is 15 residues long. Trimming shortened V by 5 bases and J by 6 bases, and 16 bases separated the two germline ends. The DNA for the CDR3 is TGTGCCAGCAGTGACACGGGGGCGGGGGATGAAAAACTGTTTTTT. Protein sequence: CASSDTGAGDEKLFF.

J is TRBJ1-1 and V is TRBV4-1; 10 bases match TRBD1. This CDR3 spans 14 amino acids. Germline V gene sequence: CDR1 MGHRA, CDR2 YSYEKL. The trim removed 1 base at V and 12 bases at J, leaving 8 bases unmatched. The CDR3: CASSQVGTGENPFF. The CDR3, as DNA: TGCGCCAGCAGCCAAGTGGGGACAGGGGAGAATCCTTTCTTT.

This clonotype was counted only a few times. J is TRBJ2-1 and V is TRBV11-2; 10 positions match TRBD2. Germline trimming cut 3 bases from V and 0 bases from J; bases unmatched to any gene: 11. CDR1 SGHAT and CDR2 FQNNGV come from the germline V gene. The CDR3 contains 19 residues. The CDR3 sequence is CASSFGLAGAQSSYNEQFF. CDR3 DNA: TGTGCCAGCAGCTTTGGTCTAGCGGGGGCCCAGAGCTCCTACAATGAGCAGTTCTTC.

The chain carries TRBV7-2 and TRBJ2-3, with D unresolved. This CDR3 has 14 amino acids. Deletions cut 3 bases from V and 0 bases from J, with 7 bases between. Germline-derived CDR1 and CDR2 are SGHTA and FQGNSA. Here the CDR3 DNA reads TGTGCCAGCAGCTTTCCGACTAGCACAGATACGCAGTATTTT. It codes for CASSFPTSTDTQYF.

The J gene is TRBJ2-7, the V gene TRBV7-9; perhaps TRBD2 as D (5 bases). Trimming shortened V by 4 bases and J by 2 bases, and 9 bases separated the two germline ends. This CDR3 is built from 13 residues. Germline V gives CDR1 SEHNR, CDR2 FQNEAQ (reference sequence). The CDR3 protein is CASSWPGAYEQYF. Written as DNA, the CDR3 is TGTGCCAGCAGCTGGCCCGGGGCCTACGAGCAGTACTTC.

The V and J genes are TRBV7-2 and TRBJ2-3, with 8 positions matching TRBD2. This CDR3 has 16 residues. Germline V gene sequence: CDR1 SGHTA, CDR2 FQGNSA. J was trimmed by 4 bases and V by 2 bases; bases with no gene match: 8. CDR3 region: CASSLLVGGGPDTQYF. Written as DNA, the CDR3 is TGTGCCAGCAGCTTATTGGTTGGCGGGGGGCCAGATACGCAGTATTTT.